This passage covers 23 T cell receptor beta chains from one sample sequenced in a study of shared clonotypes between healthy human individuals. The protocol was immunoSEQ multiplex PCR, while the TCRdb copy is restricted to in-frame clones and leaves out a portion. The data contain about 590,000 clones, roughly 95% of them seen just once; the ten biggest clones take up about 0.11%. In the naive CD8 group, cells lacked CD45RO and were positively selected for CCR7, so terminally differentiated effector memory CD45RA+ cells were left out. Sequencing input: naive CD8+ T cells sorted from blood. These receptor sequences come from a woman aged 25 to 39 in good health.

J is TRBJ2-7 and V is TRBV28; D is unclear. CDR1 and CDR2 from the germline V gene are MDHEN and SYDVKM. Trimming stripped 2 bases from V and 0 bases from J, with 8 bases between. The CDR3 length is 14 residues. The CDR3 DNA reads as TGTGCCAGCAGTTTACACGGAAGCTCCTACGAGCAGTACTTC. Amino acids: CASSLHGSSYEQYF. The full variable domain, with the rest looked up from reference TRBV28 and TRBJ2-7, is DVKVTQSSRYLVKRTGEKVFLECVQDMDHENMFWYRQDPGLGLRLIYFSYDVKMKEKGDIPEGYSVSREKKERFSLILESASTNQTSMYLCASSLHGSSYEQYFGPGTRLTVT.

The CDR3 protein is CASSVEGTNEKLFF. The CDR3 DNA reads as TGTGCCAGCAGCGTAGAAGGAACTAATGAAAAACTGTTTTTT. The chain carries TRBV9 and TRBJ1-4; D uncertain. CDR1 is SGDLS, CDR2 YYNGEE, per germline. V gave up 0 bases and J gave up 1 base, with 4 bases separating them. The CDR3 totals 14 residues.

The V call is TRBV29-1, the J call TRBJ2-5; 10 positions agree with TRBD1. The DNA end is a closer match to TRBJ2-7, so the J assignment may be wrong. This CDR3 contains 14 residues. The germline gives CDR1 SQVTM, CDR2 ANQGSEA. CDR3 amino acids: CSVDPGQGFGEQYF. CDR3 coding DNA: TGCAGCGTGGATCCGGGACAGGGGTTCGGCGAGCAGTACTTC.

The CDR3 coding sequence is TGTGCCAGCGGCGGGAGCTCTGGAAACACCATATATTTT. Its translation is CASGGSSGNTIYF. The chain uses TRBV19 and TRBJ1-3; D gene ambiguous. The V gene's germline CDR1 is LNHDA and CDR2 SQIVND (reference sequence). The V end was cut by 9 bases, the J end by 0 bases, with 9 bases between. This CDR3 spans 13 amino acids.

V and J are TRBV7-8 and TRBJ2-7; tentative D call: TRBD1 (6 bases). Germline V gene data show CDR1 as SGHVS and CDR2 as FQNEAQ. V lost 1 base to trimming and J lost 5 bases, with 21 bases between them. The CDR3 is 17 amino acids. The CDR3 nucleotides are TGTGCCAGCAGCTTAGGATTGGACAGCCTAACATTCAACGAGCAGTACTTC. Its translation: CASSLGLDSLTFNEQYF.

J is TRBJ1-5 and V is TRBV6-5, with 7 bases identical to TRBD1. V lost 4 bases to trimming and J lost 6 bases; unmatched junction nucleotides: 6. CDR3 length equals 14 residues. CDR1 MNHEY and CDR2 SVGAGI come from the germline V gene. CDR3 region: CASSFRQGAQPQHF. The CDR3 coding sequence is TGTGCCAGCAGTTTCAGACAGGGAGCTCAGCCCCAGCATTTT.

This chain links TRBV28 with TRBJ2-7, with TRBD2 matching over 9 bases. Trimming at V came to 7 bases and at J to 2 bases, leaving 12 bases not matched to a gene. The CDR3 totals 16 residues. In germline, CDR1 is MDHEN, CDR2 SYDVKM. The CDR3 DNA sequence: TGTGCCAGCACCGGCGGGGCTAGCGGGGACGCCTACGAGCAGTACTTC. Residues: CASTGGASGDAYEQYF. The full variable domain, in which reference TRBV28 and TRBJ2-7 provide the parts outside the CDR3, is DVKVTQSSRYLVKRTGEKVFLECVQDMDHENMFWYRQDPGLGLRLIYFSYDVKMKEKGDIPEGYSVSREKKERFSLILESASTNQTSMYLCASTGGASGDAYEQYFGPGTRLTVT.

V gene TRBV13 combines with J gene TRBJ1-2, with D perhaps TRBD1 (6 bases). Trimming stripped 5 bases from V and 11 bases from J, with 18 bases between. The CDR3 totals 13 residues. The germline gives CDR1 PRHDT, CDR2 FYEKMQ (reference sequence). The CDR3 sequence: CASSPTGSETYTF. In nucleotides, the CDR3 is TGTGCCAGCAGCCCGACAGGTTCAGAGACGTACACCTTC.

The CDR3 coding sequence is TGTGCCAGCAGCTCAGAAGTCGGCTCCTACAATGAGCAGTTCTTC. Translated, it gives CASSSEVGSYNEQFF. V usage is TRBV7-2 and J usage is TRBJ2-1; no reliable D call. V was pared by 4 bases and J by 0 bases, with 10 bases between. Germline CDR1 is SGHTA and CDR2 is FQGNSA. The CDR3 consists of 15 residues.

The chain is built from TRBV9 and TRBJ2-7; weak D call: TRBD2 (5 bases). This CDR3 is 13 amino acids long. Germline CDR1 is SGDLS and CDR2 is YYNGEE. Trimming removed 4 bases at V and 4 bases at J, with 12 bases between. The CDR3 region is CASSLGDGYEQYF. CDR3 in DNA: TGTGCCAGCAGCCTGGGAGACGGGTACGAGCAGTACTTC.

In its sample, this clone was seen once. The V call is TRBV4-1, the J call TRBJ1-2; D remains ambiguous. CDR3 length equals 17 residues. Deletions cut 2 bases from V and 2 bases from J, with 18 bases between. Germline CDR1 is MGHRA and CDR2 is YSYEKL. CDR3 in amino acids: CASSQQTPRTENYGYTF. DNA of the CDR3: TGCGCCAGCAGCCAACAAACCCCGAGAACGGAGAACTATGGCTACACCTTC.

The V call is TRBV7-9, the J call TRBJ2-2; D is ambiguous. In germline, CDR1 is SEHNR, CDR2 FQNEAQ (reference sequence). The ends were cut back, 6 bases at V and 3 bases at J, with 2 bases in the middle. The CDR3 runs 11 residues. As DNA, the CDR3 is TGTGCCAGCAGGGACACCGGGGAGCTGTTTTTT. Translation gives CASRDTGELFF. Full variable domain (rest looked up from reference TRBV7-9 and TRBJ2-2): DTGVSQNPRHKITKRGQNVTFRCDPISEHNRLYWYRQTLGQGPEFLTYFQNEAQLEKSRLLSDRFSAERPKGSFSTLEIQRTEQGDSAMYLCASRDTGELFFGEGSRLTVL.

This chain uses TRBV7-6 with TRBJ2-1; TRBD2 matches 10 bases. In germline, CDR1 is SGHVS, CDR2 FNYEAQ. The CDR3 runs 22 residues. V lost 4 bases, J lost 0 bases, and 21 bases stayed unmatched. CDR3 sequence: CASSSRLRGGTSEKSSYNEQFF. CDR3 coding DNA: TGTGCCAGCAGCTCCAGACTCAGAGGAGGGACTAGCGAAAAGAGCTCCTACAATGAGCAGTTCTTC.

The V and J genes are TRBV28 and TRBJ2-1; the D is unclear. Between the trimmed V and J ends, which lost 10 bases and 6 bases, there was a span of 16 bases. There are 13 residues in the CDR3. Germline CDR1 reads MDHEN; CDR2 reads SYDVKM. The CDR3 is CATNPYIANEQFF. CDR3 bases: TGTGCCACGAACCCCTATATCGCCAATGAGCAGTTCTTC.

The chain links TRBV27 to TRBJ2-5; 8 nucleotides line up with TRBD1. The CDR3 spans 15 residues. The V segment lost 3 bases and the J segment 2 bases; nucleotides outside the gene matches: 5. Looked up from germline, CDR1 is MNHEY and CDR2 is SMNVEV (reference sequence). In DNA, the CDR3 is TGTGCCAGCAGTTTGGGGGGACAGGAACAAGAGACCCAGTACTTC. It is translated as CASSLGGQEQETQYF.

The chain recombines TRBV5-6 with TRBJ1-1; D call uncertain. CDR1 SGHDT and CDR2 YYEEEE come from the germline V gene. This CDR3 spans 12 amino acids. Trimming took 2 bases from V and 4 from J, leaving 6 bases between them. The DNA of the CDR3 is TGTGCCAGCAGCTTCGGTTTCACTGAAGCTTTCTTT. Residues: CASSFGFTEAFF.

This clone was counted a single time. The chain is built from TRBV5-1 and TRBJ2-7; TRBD2 is a possible D gene (6 bases). Trimming stripped 2 bases from V and 0 bases from J, with 12 bases between. The CDR3 covers 15 residues. Germline V gene lookup returns CDR1 SGHRS and CDR2 YFSETQ. DNA for the CDR3: TGCGCCAGCAGCTTTGTGGCGGGGCCCTCCTACGAGCAGTACTTC. It encodes CASSFVAGPSYEQYF.

V usage is TRBV19 and J usage is TRBJ1-3; D is unresolved. The CDR3 is 14 amino acids. The V gene's germline CDR1 is LNHDA and CDR2 SQIVND (reference sequence). The germline V and J ends were trimmed by 3 bases and 0 bases, with 6 bases remaining between them. In nucleotides, the CDR3 is TGTGCCAGTAGTATCATCAGCTCTGGAAACACCATATATTTT. Protein sequence: CASSIISSGNTIYF.

This clone was observed once. The V and J genes are TRBV13 and TRBJ2-5; D possibly corresponds to TRBD1 (6 bases). The CDR3 consists of 16 residues. V lost 4 bases, J lost 4 bases, and 19 bases lay in between. In germline, CDR1 is PRHDT, CDR2 FYEKMQ (reference sequence). This CDR3 reads CASSSAGTFMRETQYF. The DNA for the CDR3 is TGTGCCAGCAGCTCGGCCGGGACATTTATGAGAGAGACCCAGTACTTC.

The chain recombines TRBV27 with TRBJ1-2; D uncertain. This CDR3 spans 13 amino acids. The germline V and J ends were trimmed by 3 bases and 4 bases, with 9 bases remaining between them. Germline values: CDR1 MNHEY, CDR2 SMNVEV (reference sequence). The CDR3 sequence is CASSLQPLYGYTF. The CDR3 DNA reads as TGTGCCAGCAGTTTGCAGCCGCTCTATGGCTACACCTTC.

CDR3 residues: CASSESGSQTLSYEQYF. Written as DNA, the CDR3 is TGTGCCAGCAGTGAAAGTGGGAGTCAGACTCTCTCCTACGAGCAGTACTTC. The rearrangement links TRBV2 to TRBJ2-7; D perhaps matches TRBD2 (5 bases). Between the trimmed V and J ends, which lost 2 bases and 0 bases, there was a span of 17 bases. Germline V CDR1 and CDR2: SNHLY, FYNNEI. The CDR3 totals 17 residues.

V gene TRBV9 combines with J gene TRBJ1-4, with TRBD1 identical over 7 bases. Germline values: CDR1 SGDLS, CDR2 YYNGEE. The CDR3 totals 14 residues. The ends lost 4 bases at V and 6 bases at J; junction bases unmatched: 6. CDR3 sequence reads: CASSYGGTDEKLFF. CDR3 DNA: TGTGCCAGCAGCTACGGAGGGACAGATGAAAAACTGTTTTTT.

The chain uses TRBV14 and TRBJ2-7, with D tentatively TRBD1 (5 bases). V dropped 4 bases and J dropped 2 bases, with 18 bases sitting between them. The CDR3 is 16 residues long. CDR1 and CDR2 (germline): SGHDN, FVKESK. The CDR3 nucleotides read TGTGCCAGCAGCCCCCTAAAGGGGCAGATGGCCTACGAGCAGTACTTC. Translated, it gives CASSPLKGQMAYEQYF.